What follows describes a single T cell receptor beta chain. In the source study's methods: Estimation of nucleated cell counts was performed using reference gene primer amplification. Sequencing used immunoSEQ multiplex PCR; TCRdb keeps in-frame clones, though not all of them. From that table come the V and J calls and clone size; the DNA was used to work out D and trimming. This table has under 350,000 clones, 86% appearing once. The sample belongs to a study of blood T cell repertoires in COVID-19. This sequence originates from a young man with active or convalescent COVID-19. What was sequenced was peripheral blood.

The CDR3 spells CASSGVGANEKLFF. Here the CDR3 DNA reads TGTGCCAGCTCGGGGGTTGGTGCTAATGAAAAACTGTTTTTT. The chain employs TRBV28 and TRBJ1-4; TRBD1 might be the D (5 bases). The CDR3 has 14 residues. Germline V CDR1 and CDR2: MDHEN, SYDVKM. Trimming left V 8 bases short and J 3 bases short, with 13 bases between.